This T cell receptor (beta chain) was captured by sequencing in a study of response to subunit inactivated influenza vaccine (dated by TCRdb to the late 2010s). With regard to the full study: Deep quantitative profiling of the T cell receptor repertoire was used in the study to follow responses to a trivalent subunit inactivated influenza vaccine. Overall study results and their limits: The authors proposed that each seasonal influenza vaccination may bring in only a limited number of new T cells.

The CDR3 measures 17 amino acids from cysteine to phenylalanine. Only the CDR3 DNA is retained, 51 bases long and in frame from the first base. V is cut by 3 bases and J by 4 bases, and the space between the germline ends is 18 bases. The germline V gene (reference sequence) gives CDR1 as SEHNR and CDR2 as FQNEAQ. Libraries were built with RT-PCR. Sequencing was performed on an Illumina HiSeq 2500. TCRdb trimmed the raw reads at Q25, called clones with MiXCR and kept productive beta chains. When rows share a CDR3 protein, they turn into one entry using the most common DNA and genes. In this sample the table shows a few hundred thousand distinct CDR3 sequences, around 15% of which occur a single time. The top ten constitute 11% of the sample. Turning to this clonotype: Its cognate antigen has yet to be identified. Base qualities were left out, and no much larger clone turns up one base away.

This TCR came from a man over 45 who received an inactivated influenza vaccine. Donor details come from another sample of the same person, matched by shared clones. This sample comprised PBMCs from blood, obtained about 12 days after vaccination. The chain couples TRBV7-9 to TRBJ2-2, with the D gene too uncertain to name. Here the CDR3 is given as CASSFKLGLVSTGELFF. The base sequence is TGTGCCAGCAGCTTTAAACTGGGGTTGGTGAGCACCGGGGAGCTGTTTTTT.